Below are 17 T cell receptor beta chains sequenced from a single sample in a study of beta chain features in type 1 diabetes. The study reverse transcribed the entire isolated RNA, so it sequenced expressed TCRB transcripts. TCRdb's table, derived via immunoSEQ multiplex PCR, lists solely in-frame clones and lacks some. The sample carries 390,000 or so clones, about 15% recorded once. Sequenced material: naive CD4+ T cells from blood. These receptors originate from a man aged 25-45 years in good health.

This clone was seen more than once but under ten times. V gene TRBV25-1 combines with J gene TRBJ2-7, with D hard to call. The ends were cut back, 1 base at V and 2 bases at J, with 9 bases in the middle. Germline loops: CDR1 MGHDK, CDR2 SYGVNS. The length of the CDR3 is 14 residues. The CDR3 is CASSESPSPYEQYF. CDR3 nucleotides: TGTGCCAGCAGTGAATCTCCGTCCCCCTACGAGCAGTACTTC.

This clone appeared a few times. As DNA, the CDR3 is TGTGCCAGCAGCTTGGGACTAGCGGGGGCCCAATCCTACAATGAGCAGTTCTTC. Translating gives CASSLGLAGAQSYNEQFF. The gene calls are TRBV5-4 and TRBJ2-1; TRBD2 matches 12 bases. This CDR3 is built from 18 residues. In germline, CDR1 is SGHNT, CDR2 YYREEE (reference sequence). The V gene end was trimmed by 0 bases and the J gene end by 1 base; junction bases not matched to a gene: 5.

This clone was recorded a few times. The chain joins TRBV18 to TRBJ2-1; the match to TRBD2 covers 9 bases. The CDR3 contains 14 residues. Losses at the gene ends were 4 bases for V and 2 bases for J; bases not matched to a gene: 0. Germline V gene sequence: CDR1 KGHSH, CDR2 LQKENI. The CDR3 is CASSLAGAYNEQFF. In DNA form, the CDR3 reads TGTGCCAGCTCACTAGCGGGAGCCTACAATGAGCAGTTCTTC.

This clone was counted a few times. At one end, the junction sequence differs from germline, possibly due to a read error. The chain employs TRBV5-1 and TRBJ1-1; TRBD1 agrees at 7 bases. Germline assignment: CDR1 SGHRS and CDR2 YFSETQ. The CDR3 runs 14 residues. CDR3 sequence (DNA): TGCGCCAGCAGCTCGACAGGGTTGAAAACTGAAGCTTTCTTT. Translating it yields CASSSTGLKTEAFF.

This clone was counted between two and nine times. The CDR3 spells CASRPGLTPTGELFF. In DNA form, the CDR3 reads TGTGCCAGCAGACCCGGTCTTACCCCCACCGGGGAGCTGTTTTTT. The chain has TRBV2 and TRBJ2-2; no clear D gene. The CDR3 loop spans 15 amino acids. Per the germline V gene, CDR1 is SNHLY and CDR2 is FYNNEI. With 6 bases removed from V and 4 bases from J, the gap between germline ends came to 15 bases.

The chain couples TRBV6-5 to TRBJ2-7; a weak D match, TRBD1 (6 bases). Trimming stripped 5 bases from V and 6 bases from J, with 8 bases between. This CDR3 comprises 11 residues. The germline V gene has CDR1 MNHEY and CDR2 SVGAGI. The CDR3 nucleotides read TGTGCCAGCAGTCGCAGGGGCGAGCAGTACTTC. This translates into CASSRRGEQYF.

The chain links TRBV4-1 to TRBJ1-6; 7 nucleotides match TRBD1. This CDR3 spans 17 amino acids. V lost 6 bases, J lost 10 bases, and 18 bases stayed unmatched. Looked up from germline, CDR1 is MGHRA and CDR2 is YSYEKL. In DNA, the CDR3 is TGCGCCAGCAGTCGATACTCCTCCGGGACAGTCAGGTCACCCCTCCACTTT. Its protein product is CASSRYSSGTVRSPLHF.

The V and J genes are TRBV5-4 and TRBJ2-1, with 10 bases fitting TRBD2. V lost 5 bases and J lost 0; bases outside the gene matches: 8. In germline, CDR1 is SGHNT, CDR2 YYREEE (reference sequence). This CDR3 has 17 residues. This CDR3 reads CASSPTSGVSSYNEQFF. The CDR3 region has the DNA TGTGCCAGCAGTCCCACTAGCGGGGTAAGCTCCTACAATGAGCAGTTCTTC.

This clone was seen more than once but under ten times. This sequence joins TRBV5-4 and TRBJ2-3; D gene uncertain. The CDR3 is 13 residues long. The ends were cut back, 7 bases at V and 5 bases at J, with 14 bases in the middle. From germline, CDR1 is SGHNT and CDR2 YYREEE (reference sequence). As DNA, the CDR3 is TGTGCCAGCTCCGGCAGCGCAGGAGATACGCAGTATTTT. As protein: CASSGSAGDTQYF.

This clone occurred many times. The chain is built from TRBV25-1 and TRBJ2-4, with D tentatively TRBD2 (5 bases). Trimming stripped 9 bases from V and 7 bases from J, with 10 bases between. Germline V gene sequence: CDR1 MGHDK, CDR2 SYGVNS. The CDR3 extends over 11 amino acids. The CDR3 sequence is CASGPGNIQYF. In DNA form, the CDR3 reads TGTGCCAGTGGTCCGGGGAACATTCAGTACTTC.

This clone was seen more than once but under ten times. Here the CDR3 reads CANSFQVAPYEQYF. For the CDR3, the DNA is TGTGCCAACAGCTTTCAAGTAGCTCCCTACGAGCAGTACTTC. The chain employs TRBV2 and TRBJ2-7; D call uncertain. V lost 10 bases and J 2 bases, leaving 18 bases between the germline ends. From germline, CDR1 is SNHLY and CDR2 FYNNEI. This CDR3 has 14 amino acids.

This clone was seen more than once but under ten times. This chain connects TRBV7-2 to TRBJ2-7, with D possibly TRBD2 on 6 matching bases. The V end was cut by 2 bases, the J end by 3 bases, with 17 bases between. The CDR3 totals 16 residues. Per germline, CDR1 SGHTA and CDR2 FQGNSA. This CDR3 reads CASSLIAAGKGYEQYF. CDR3 bases: TGTGCCAGCAGCTTAATAGCCGCGGGGAAGGGCTACGAGCAGTACTTC.

The rearrangement links TRBV2 to TRBJ1-2; TRBD1 matches 9 bases. Germline V lookup: CDR1 SNHLY, CDR2 FYNNEI. There are 14 residues in the CDR3. The V and J ends lost 5 bases and 3 bases, in that order; junction bases with no gene match: 4. The CDR3 loop reads CASSTRTGDYGYTF. The CDR3 DNA follows: TGTGCCAGCAGTACTAGGACAGGGGACTATGGCTACACCTTC.

This clone came up a few times. CDR3 residues: CAWSVGPRGRDTF. The CDR3 nucleotides read TGTGCCTGGAGTGTAGGCCCCCGAGGGAGGGACACCTTC. The rearrangement links TRBV30 to TRBJ1-2, with unresolved D. The germline gives CDR1 GTSNPN, CDR2 SVGIG (reference sequence). The CDR3 consists of 13 residues. V was shortened by 0 bases and J by 12 bases, with 17 bases between the two germline ends.

This clone showed up just a few times. CDR3 sequence (DNA): TGTGCCAGCAGCCAACGCGCGACCCGCGGGGGTCATGAGCAGTTCTTC. Residues: CASSQRATRGGHEQFF. This chain links TRBV11-1 with TRBJ2-1, with 7 positions matching TRBD2. The CDR3 is 16 amino acids. Germline V gives CDR1 SGHAT, CDR2 FQDESV (reference sequence). The V segment lost 5 bases and the J segment 8 bases; nucleotides outside the gene matches: 15.

V gene TRBV11-3 combines with J gene TRBJ2-1, with D perhaps matching TRBD2 (6 bases). V was clipped by 4 bases and J by 2 bases, with 15 bases between them. The CDR3 is 16 residues long. Germline CDR1 and CDR2: SGHNT and YENEEA. The chain's CDR3 is CASSSGPPGAYNEQFF. The CDR3 coding sequence is TGTGCCAGCAGCTCGGGGCCACCGGGAGCCTACAATGAGCAGTTCTTC.

The rearrangement joins TRBV9 to TRBJ2-7, with 8 bases lining up with TRBD2. V dropped 4 bases and J dropped 4; count of bases not matched to a gene: 10. The CDR3 runs 15 residues. Per the germline V gene, CDR1 is SGDLS and CDR2 is YYNGEE. DNA of the CDR3: TGTGCCAGCAGCCCGAGCAGCGGGGGCCGGTACGAGCAGTACTTC. It yields the protein CASSPSSGGRYEQYF.